The clone carrying this T cell receptor beta chain was detected a few times. Its antigen is still unknown. This entry is derived from a study of beta chain features in type 1 diabetes. Between the trimmed V and J ends, which lost 0 bases and 5 bases, there was a span of 17 bases. This CDR3 has 16 amino acids. The V gene's germline CDR1 is MGHRA and CDR2 YSYEKL. Expressed TCRB transcripts were sequenced, since all the RNA that had been isolated was reverse transcribed. TCRdb keeps only in-frame clones here, not all; method: immunoSEQ multiplex PCR. The sample lists about 740,000 clones, over 10% seen once, with about 0.02% in the top ten. Study findings and constraints: When Type 1 diabetes patients were examined, their TCRB CDR3s proved moderately but significantly shorter in all four CD4+ subsets.

This chain uses TRBV4-1 with TRBJ2-7, with D possibly being TRBD2 (6 bases). Sequencing was carried out using naive CD4+ T cells from blood. This TCR derives from a man aged 18 to 29 with type 1 diabetes. The DNA for the CDR3 is TGCGCCAGCAGCCAAGAAGGGAGGACTGGAACTAACGAGCAGTACTTC. Amino acids: CASSQEGRTGTNEQYF.